These 23 T cell receptor beta chains were sequenced from one sample in a study of cytomegalovirus exposure and HLA in healthy donors (dated by TCRdb to 2016 to 2017). The receptor library was made with the immunoSEQ multiplex PCR assay. The multiplex PCR relied on a mix of 60 forward primers for TCR Vbeta segments and 13 reverse primers for TCR Jbeta segments. TCRdb took this table from immuneACCESS and kept in-frame rearrangements with V and J called. Such tables lack part of the clones; where checked against another copy, unresolved V genes explain under half of the gap, and the rest is unexplained. The sample table lists about 110,000 clones, more than 60% of them with a count of one. The ten largest make up 3.6% of the sample. The sample was PBMCs. The receptors shown here come from a man aged 55 to 70 in good health and CMV-seronegative.

The J gene is TRBJ2-5, the V gene TRBV7-8; 15 bases are a match to TRBD2. This CDR3 region has 16 residues. Germline V gives CDR1 SGHVS, CDR2 FQNEAQ. V gave up 4 bases and J gave up 5 bases; unmatched junction bases: 5. CDR3 DNA sequence: TGTGCCAGCAGCTGGGGACTAGCGGGGGGACGGGAGACCCAGTACTTC. This gives the protein CASSWGLAGGRETQYF.

This chain's CDR3 is CASSARTGGYNSPLHF. The CDR3 nucleotides read TGTGCCAGCAGCGCCCGGACGGGAGGCTATAATTCACCCCTCCACTTT. The rearrangement links TRBV2 to TRBJ1-6, with unresolved D. Trimming removed 6 bases from V and 3 bases from J, with 15 bases in between. The CDR3 extends over 16 amino acids. Looked up from germline, CDR1 is SNHLY and CDR2 is FYNNEI.

This rearrangement joins TRBV29-1 to TRBJ1-2; D unresolved. The germline V gene has CDR1 SQVTM and CDR2 ANQGSEA. V was pared by 6 bases and J by 2 bases, with 7 bases between. This CDR3 has 11 amino acids. The CDR3 protein is CSVTQNYGYTF. The CDR3 DNA follows: TGCAGCGTCACTCAAAACTATGGCTACACCTTC.

The V gene is TRBV7-9, the J gene TRBJ1-2; maybe TRBD1 (6 bases). V was clipped by 5 bases and J by 8 bases, with 21 bases between them. The CDR3 is made up of 15 amino acids. Germline V gives CDR1 SEHNR, CDR2 FQNEAQ (reference sequence). The CDR3: CASSRRAGTQRGYTF. The CDR3 DNA reads TGTGCCAGCAGCCGCCGGGCAGGGACACAGAGAGGCTACACCTTC.

The chain joins TRBV7-2 to TRBJ1-3; TRBD1 agrees at 8 bases. The V gene's germline CDR1 is SGHTA and CDR2 FQGNSA. V lost 3 bases to trimming and J lost 4 bases; unmatched junction nucleotides: 11. This CDR3 is built from 17 residues. The CDR3 is CASSFTFLQGGGNTIYF. The CDR3 nucleotides read TGTGCCAGCAGCTTCACCTTCCTACAGGGGGGCGGAAACACCATATATTTT.

The chain combines TRBV5-1 with TRBJ2-2, with TRBD1 identical over 8 bases. V shed 2 bases and J 5 bases; nucleotides not matched to a gene: 5. Germline CDR1 and CDR2: SGHRS and YFSETQ. The CDR3 loop spans 15 amino acids. CDR3 in amino acids: CASSFQGARTGELFF. CDR3 nucleotides: TGCGCCAGCAGCTTTCAGGGGGCGAGAACCGGGGAGCTGTTTTTT.

There are a few counts of this clone. The chain carries TRBV5-1 and TRBJ1-4, with 9 bases identical to TRBD1. J was trimmed by 7 bases and V by 4 bases; bases with no gene match: 8. Germline values: CDR1 SGHRS, CDR2 YFSETQ. The CDR3 consists of 15 residues. CDR3: CASSPSGTGSEKLFF. The CDR3 DNA follows: TGCGCCAGCAGCCCCTCCGGGACAGGGTCTGAAAAACTGTTTTTT.

The chain carries TRBV7-3 and TRBJ2-2, with 9 bases identical to TRBD1. V lost 3 bases to trimming and J lost 2 bases; unmatched junction nucleotides: 1. Germline assignment: CDR1 SGHTA and CDR2 FQGTGA. The CDR3 is 15 amino acids. For the CDR3, the DNA is TGTGCCAGCAGCTTTACAGGGGGCAACACCGGGGAGCTGTTTTTT. Protein: CASSFTGGNTGELFF.

The chain combines TRBV25-1 with TRBJ2-1; D is unresolved. Looked up from germline, CDR1 is MGHDK and CDR2 is SYGVNS. V lost 8 bases, J lost 5 bases, and 7 bases lay in between. CDR3 length: 11 residues. For the CDR3, the DNA is TGTGCCAGCCAATCCCACAATGAGCAGTTCTTC. Translating it yields CASQSHNEQFF. Filled out from reference TRBV25-1 and TRBJ2-1, the complete variable domain reads EADIYQTPRYLVIGTGKKITLECSQTMGHDKMYWYQQDPGMELHLIHYSYGVNSTEKGDLSSESTVSRIRTEHFPLTLESARPSHTSQYLCASQSHNEQFFGPGTRLTVL.

V gene TRBV18 combines with J gene TRBJ2-7; unclear D gene. The germline V gene encodes CDR1 KGHSH and CDR2 LQKENI. Trimming stripped 3 bases from V and 0 bases from J, with 9 bases between. The CDR3 has 14 residues. The CDR3 here is CASSPSAGSYEQYV. For the CDR3, the DNA is TGTGCCAGCTCACCCTCGGCAGGCTCCTACGAGCAGTACGTC.

V and J are TRBV4-3 and TRBJ2-7, with 8 bases fitting TRBD2. TRBJ2-1 explains the end of the DNA better; the J call may be wrong. There are 16 residues in the CDR3. The germline V gene has CDR1 LGHNA and CDR2 YSLEER. The DNA for the CDR3 is TGCGCCAGCAGCCCCCACACTAGCGGAGACTACAATGAGCAGTTCTTC. Protein sequence: CASSPHTSGDYNEQFF.

For this clone: In the same sample, other DNA sequences code for this CDR3. J is TRBJ2-3 and V is TRBV6-1; D is undetermined. This CDR3 region has 12 residues. V was shortened by 4 bases and J by 1 base, with 3 bases between the two germline ends. Germline-derived CDR1 and CDR2 are MNHNS and SASEGT. The CDR3 sequence: CASSVGTDTQYF. The CDR3 nucleotides are TGTGCCAGCAGTGTAGGCACAGATACGCAGTATTTT.

The J gene is TRBJ1-2, the V gene TRBV6-5; possible D gene TRBD1, 5 bases. Germline CDR1 and CDR2: MNHEY and SVGAGI. The CDR3 has 14 residues. V was cut by 0 bases and J by 7 bases, with 12 bases left in between. The CDR3 nucleotides are TGTGCCAGCAGTTACTCCCCCAGGGTTGGTGGCTACACCTTC. Residues: CASSYSPRVGGYTF.

CDR3 sequence reads: CASSETGRNTGELFF. CDR3 sequence (DNA): TGTGCCAGCAGTGAGACAGGGAGGAACACCGGGGAGCTGTTTTTT. The chain uses TRBV5-6 and TRBJ2-2, with 7 bases matching TRBD1. The trim removed 5 bases at V and 1 base at J, leaving 5 bases unmatched. Per the germline V gene, CDR1 is SGHDT and CDR2 is YYEEEE. This CDR3 is built from 15 residues.

A word on this clone: Its ends do not fully match the called genes, so a read error is possible. The V and J genes are TRBV4-1 and TRBJ1-1; no definite D call. CDR1 MGHRA and CDR2 YSYEKL come from the germline V gene. This CDR3 is built from 14 residues. The CDR3 DNA sequence: TGCGCCAGCAGGCAAGAAGTATCAAATCAGGAAGCTTTCTTT. It translates to CASRQEVSNQEAFF.

The rearrangement links TRBV7-3 to TRBJ2-3; 9 bases align to TRBD2. CDR3 length: 16 amino acids. J was trimmed by 0 bases and V by 2 bases; bases with no gene match: 3. The germline V gene encodes CDR1 SGHTA and CDR2 FQGTGA. CDR3 amino acids: CASSLYSGGSTDTQYF. CDR3 sequence (DNA): TGTGCCAGCAGCTTATATAGCGGGGGTAGCACAGATACGCAGTATTTT.

This clone is judged medium-sized. Written as DNA, the CDR3 is TGTGCCAGCAAAAGACAGGGTGAGCAGCCCCAGCATTTT. Amino acid sequence: CASKRQGEQPQHF. V usage is TRBV6-1 and J usage is TRBJ1-5; 7 bases are a match to TRBD1. The CDR3 totals 13 residues. Unmatched junction bases numbered 7, after V lost 7 bases and J lost 7 bases. Germline CDR1 MNHNS, CDR2 SASEGT.

The V and J genes are TRBV19 and TRBJ1-4, with D uncertain. Trimming removed 3 bases at V and 5 bases at J, with 16 bases between. This CDR3 has 16 residues. In germline, CDR1 is LNHDA, CDR2 SQIVND (reference sequence). In DNA, the CDR3 is TGTGCCAGTAGTATCGCTCGTATAACAGAGAATGAAAAACTGTTTTTT. Its protein is CASSIARITENEKLFF.

This CDR3 is CAWTQGEHSGNTIYF. CDR3 nucleotides: TGTGCCTGGACGCAGGGCGAACACTCTGGAAACACCATATATTTT. The rearrangement uses TRBV30 and TRBJ1-3, with D possibly being TRBD1 (5 bases). In germline, CDR1 is GTSNPN, CDR2 SVGIG (reference sequence). V lost 4 bases and J 0 bases, leaving 13 bases between the germline ends. The CDR3 sequence is 15 residues long.

The chain employs TRBV7-8 and TRBJ1-5, with D unresolved. CDR1 and CDR2 (germline): SGHVS, FQNEAQ. This CDR3 has 14 residues. V shed 5 bases and J shed 11 bases, with 19 bases lying between them. Written as DNA, the CDR3 is TGTGCCAGCAGCCGAACCGGGAGTCACAACACCCAGCATTTT. It specifies CASSRTGSHNTQHF.

The chain uses TRBV19 and TRBJ2-2; weak D call: TRBD1 (6 bases). V was trimmed by 9 bases and J by 4 bases, leaving 15 bases between them. From germline, CDR1 is LNHDA and CDR2 SQIVND (reference sequence). The CDR3 extends over 14 amino acids. This CDR3 is CASALGDTTGELFF. The CDR3 region has the DNA TGTGCCAGCGCCCTTGGGGACACCACCGGGGAGCTGTTTTTT.

The rearrangement joins TRBV7-9 to TRBJ2-3; 8 positions agree with TRBD2. The length of the CDR3 is 16 residues. Per germline, CDR1 SEHNR and CDR2 FQNEAQ (reference sequence). V lost 0 bases and J lost 2; bases outside the gene matches: 4. The CDR3 sequence: CASSLAGSGATDTQYF. As DNA, the CDR3 is TGTGCCAGCAGCTTAGCGGGTAGCGGGGCCACAGATACGCAGTATTTT.

A few counts support this clone. The chain employs TRBV7-8 and TRBJ2-7; D remains unclear. V was trimmed by 3 bases and J by 0 bases, leaving 6 bases between them. CDR3 length: 13 residues. Germline CDR1 reads SGHVS; CDR2 reads FQNEAQ. The DNA of the CDR3 is TGTGCCAGCAGCTTGCTGGGCTCCTACGAGCAGTACGTC. This translates into CASSLLGSYEQYV.